These 16 T cell receptor beta chains were sequenced from one sample in a study of T cells in Graves' hyperthyroidism and ophthalmopathy. Template material for amplifying TCR beta CDR3 regions consisted of RNA transcripts. TCR CDR3 underwent first-round RT-PCR with the HTBI primer set. TCRdb reprocessed the multiplex PCR reads with MiXCR, giving one entry per CDR3 protein. The profile shows over 400,000 distinct CDR3 sequences, about 22% of them singletons. What was sequenced was blood. These receptors came from an older woman with Graves' ophthalmopathy.

The rearrangement uses TRBV29-1 and TRBJ2-7; no definite D call. The CDR3 is 11 residues long. Germline values: CDR1 SQVTM, CDR2 ANQGSEA. V lost 1 base, J lost 7 bases, and 8 bases lay in between. The CDR3 spells CSVEALKEQYF. As DNA, the CDR3 is TGCAGCGTTGAAGCCCTTAAGGAGCAGTACTTC.

The chain joins TRBV5-4 to TRBJ2-1, with D possibly matching TRBD2 (6 bases). V was clipped by 4 bases and J by 2 bases, with 13 bases between them. This CDR3 comprises 15 residues. CDR1 and CDR2 (germline): SGHNT, YYREEE (reference sequence). This CDR3 is CASSRGTGAYNEQFF. As DNA, the CDR3 is TGTGCCAGCAGCCGGGGGACGGGCGCCTACAATGAGCAGTTCTTC.

A few counts support this clonotype. The rearrangement uses TRBV12-3 or TRBV12-4 and TRBJ2-7; D remains unclear. CDR3 size: 13 residues. V gave up 6 bases and J gave up 0 bases, with 9 bases separating them. Here the CDR3 reads CASSIGSSYEQYF. In DNA form, the CDR3 reads TGTGCCAGCAGCATCGGGTCCTCCTACGAGCAGTACTTC.

Only a few counts were recorded for this clonotype. The gene calls are TRBV12-5 and TRBJ2-7; 8 bases agree with TRBD1. The CDR3 runs to 14 residues. Germline V lookup: CDR1 LGHNT, CDR2 FRNRAP. V trimming: 4 bases; J trimming: 3 bases; junction bases outside the gene matches: 5. For the CDR3, the DNA is TGTGCTAGTGGTTCCCGACAGGGGAGCTACGAGCAGTACTTC. Protein product: CASGSRQGSYEQYF.

This clonotype was seen a few times. The rearrangement links TRBV2 to TRBJ2-1; TRBD1 or TRBD2 may be the D gene (5 bases each). Germline lookup yields CDR1 SNHLY and CDR2 FYNNEI. The CDR3 spans 13 residues. V was shortened by 7 bases and J by 1 base, with 8 bases between the two germline ends. As DNA, the CDR3 is TGTGCCAGCATGGGGGATTCCTACAATGAGCAGTTCTTC. Translation gives CASMGDSYNEQFF.

In nucleotides, the CDR3 is TGTGCCAGCAGTTTATCGAGGCCCGCCTACGAGCAGTACTTC. This codes for CASSLSRPAYEQYF. This chain joins TRBV27 and TRBJ2-7, with unresolved D. The germline CDR1 and CDR2 sequences are MNHEY and SMNVEV (reference sequence). The CDR3 contains 14 residues. The V gene lost 0 bases and the J gene lost 2 bases, with 8 bases spanning the gap.

This clonotype was seen repeatedly, ten times or more. The rearrangement uses TRBV10-3 and TRBJ1-5; unclear D gene. The germline V and J ends were trimmed by 6 bases and 5 bases, with 8 bases remaining between them. This CDR3 is 12 amino acids long. Germline CDR1 ENHRY, CDR2 SYGVKD. CDR3 sequence (DNA): TGTGCCATCAGCTCGTGGGATCAGCCCCAGCATTTT. This encodes CAISSWDQPQHF.

This clonotype appeared many times. This chain links TRBV12-3 or TRBV12-4 with TRBJ2-1; 14 bases map to TRBD2. This CDR3 comprises 16 residues. V trimming: 11 bases; J trimming: 2 bases; junction bases outside the gene matches: 8. The CDR3 DNA is TGTGCCTCCGGTGGGACTAGCGGGAGAACCTACAATGAGCAGTTCTTC. Amino acid sequence: CASGGTSGRTYNEQFF.

V gene TRBV10-3 combines with J gene TRBJ2-5, with 12 bases matching TRBD2. V lost 6 bases to trimming and J lost 0 bases; unmatched junction nucleotides: 2. The germline CDR1 and CDR2 sequences are ENHRY and SYGVKD. This CDR3 contains 15 residues. The CDR3 DNA reads TGTGCCATCAGGCCTAGCGGGGGGGACCAAGAGACCCAGTACTTC. It translates to CAIRPSGGDQETQYF.

This chain joins TRBV7-2 and TRBJ1-5; D not resolved. Germline loops: CDR1 SGHTA, CDR2 FQGNSA. V gave up 0 bases and J gave up 4 bases, with 10 bases separating them. This CDR3 is 15 amino acids long. Written as DNA, the CDR3 is TGTGCCAGCAGCTTAGCGGTGCAGGAAAATCAGCCCCAGCATTTT. It translates to CASSLAVQENQPQHF.

The genes are TRBV12-3 or TRBV12-4 and TRBJ2-7; 10 nucleotides match TRBD1. The ends lost 6 bases at V and 8 bases at J; junction bases unmatched: 16. The CDR3 covers 16 residues. In DNA, the CDR3 is TGTGCCAGCAGCGTAGCTGCAACCGGGACAGGGGACAAGCAGTACTTC. It is translated as CASSVAATGTGDKQYF.

There are many counts of this clonotype. The junction shows a germline mismatch at one end, possibly a read error. The V gene is TRBV5-1, the J gene TRBJ1-2; D remains ambiguous. This CDR3 region has 12 residues. Germline V gives CDR1 SGHRS, CDR2 YFSETQ. The CDR3 DNA sequence: TGCGCCAGCAGCTTGGCCAACTCTGGCTACACCTTC. The encoded protein is CASSLANSGYTF.

This clonotype was seen a few times. The rearrangement links TRBV6-1 to TRBJ2-1, with 10 bases fitting TRBD2. This CDR3 has 15 residues. The junction had 8 bases not matched to a gene; V was cut back by 4 bases and J by 8 bases. Per germline, CDR1 MNHNS and CDR2 SASEGT. CDR3 coding DNA: TGTGCCAGCAGTGCCTATAGCGGGAGGCAATATGAGCAGTTCTTC. Its translation: CASSAYSGRQYEQFF.

Here the CDR3 reads CASSKTSGTARRLSTDTQYF. The CDR3 DNA sequence: TGTGCCAGCAGTAAAACTAGCGGGACTGCCCGGAGGCTCAGCACAGATACGCAGTATTTT. The chain joins TRBV11-2 to TRBJ2-3; TRBD2 aligns across 10 bases. Looked up from germline, CDR1 is SGHAT and CDR2 is FQNNGV. V trimming: 6 bases; J trimming: 0 bases; junction bases outside the gene matches: 18. The CDR3 length is 20 residues. Drawing the rest from reference TRBV11-2 and TRBJ2-3, the complete variable domain is EAGVAQSPRYKIIEKRQSVAFWCNPISGHATLYWYQQILGQGPKLLIQFQNNGVVDDSQLPKDRFSAERLKGVDSTLKIQPAKLEDSAVYLCASSKTSGTARRLSTDTQYFGPGTRLTVL.

In this sample, this clonotype turned up many times. The junction shows a germline mismatch at one end, possibly a read error. This chain joins TRBV7-2 and TRBJ2-1, with 9 positions matching TRBD2. The CDR3 is made up of 16 amino acids. Germline V gene sequence: CDR1 SGHTA, CDR2 FQGNSA. The CDR3: CASSSPGGLALNEPFF. The DNA for the CDR3 is TGTGCCAGCAGCTCTCCCGGAGGACTAGCGCTCAATGAGCCGTTCTTC.

The chain joins TRBV6-4 to TRBJ2-2; 8 nucleotides align to TRBD1. The ends lost 8 bases at V and 2 bases at J; junction bases unmatched: 19. Germline CDR1 MRHNA, CDR2 SNTAGT. The CDR3 totals 19 residues. CDR3 region: CASLWPGTGHRPNTGELFF. The CDR3 nucleotides read TGTGCCAGCCTCTGGCCGGGGACAGGCCATCGTCCTAACACCGGGGAGCTGTTTTTT.